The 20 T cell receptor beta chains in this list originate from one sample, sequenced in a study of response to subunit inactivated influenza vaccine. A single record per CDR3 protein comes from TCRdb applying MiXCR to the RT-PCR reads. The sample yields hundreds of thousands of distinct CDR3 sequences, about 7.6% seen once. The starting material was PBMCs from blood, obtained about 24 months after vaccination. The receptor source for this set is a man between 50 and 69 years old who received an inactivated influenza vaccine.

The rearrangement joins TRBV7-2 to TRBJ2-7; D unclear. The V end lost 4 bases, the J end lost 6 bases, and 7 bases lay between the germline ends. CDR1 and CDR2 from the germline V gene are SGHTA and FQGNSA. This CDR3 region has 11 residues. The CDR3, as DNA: TGTGCCAGCAGCTCGGACCGCGAGCAGTACTTC. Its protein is CASSSDREQYF.

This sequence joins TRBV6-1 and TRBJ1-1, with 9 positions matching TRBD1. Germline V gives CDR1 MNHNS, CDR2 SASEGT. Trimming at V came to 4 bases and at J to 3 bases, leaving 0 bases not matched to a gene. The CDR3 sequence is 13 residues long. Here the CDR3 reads CASSGTGDTEAFF. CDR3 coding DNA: TGTGCCAGCAGTGGGACAGGGGACACTGAAGCTTTCTTT.

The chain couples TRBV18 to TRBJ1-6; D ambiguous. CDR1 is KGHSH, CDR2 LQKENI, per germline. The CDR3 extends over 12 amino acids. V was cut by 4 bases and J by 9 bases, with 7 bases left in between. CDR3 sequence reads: CASSHPGSPLHF. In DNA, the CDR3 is TGTGCCAGCTCACACCCAGGTTCACCCCTCCACTTT.

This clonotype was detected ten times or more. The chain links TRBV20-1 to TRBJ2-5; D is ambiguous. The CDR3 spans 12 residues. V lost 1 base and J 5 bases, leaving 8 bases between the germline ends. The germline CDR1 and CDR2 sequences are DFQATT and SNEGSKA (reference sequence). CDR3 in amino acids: CSARGSLETQYF. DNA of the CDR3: TGCAGTGCTAGAGGAAGTTTGGAGACCCAGTACTTC.

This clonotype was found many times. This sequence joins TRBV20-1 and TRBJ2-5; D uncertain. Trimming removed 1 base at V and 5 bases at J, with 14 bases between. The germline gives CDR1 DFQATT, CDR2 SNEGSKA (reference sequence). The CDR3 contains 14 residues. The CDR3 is CSARAAMSPETQYF. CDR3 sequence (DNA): TGCAGTGCTAGAGCTGCCATGAGCCCGGAGACCCAGTACTTC.

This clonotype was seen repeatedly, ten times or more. CDR3 DNA: TGTGCCACCTCCACATTCGGATTGTCCGAGCAGTACTTC. It yields the protein CATSTFGLSEQYF. The chain uses TRBV6-6 and TRBJ2-7; no clear D. The CDR3 loop spans 13 amino acids. The germline gives CDR1 MNHNY, CDR2 SVGAGI (reference sequence). The ends were cut back, 10 bases at V and 6 bases at J, with 19 bases in the middle.

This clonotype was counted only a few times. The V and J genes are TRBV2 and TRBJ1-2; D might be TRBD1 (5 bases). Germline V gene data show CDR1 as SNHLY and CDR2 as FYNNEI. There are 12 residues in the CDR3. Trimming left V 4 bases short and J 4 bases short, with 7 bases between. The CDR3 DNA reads TGTGCCAGCAGTGCGACAGCCTATGGCTACACCTTC. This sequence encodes CASSATAYGYTF.

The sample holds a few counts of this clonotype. CDR3 nucleotides: TGTGCCAGCAGCGTGGGGACAGTGAACACTGAAGCTTTCTTT. This encodes CASSVGTVNTEAFF. This rearrangement joins TRBV9 to TRBJ1-1; 7 bases align to TRBD1. Germline loops: CDR1 SGDLS, CDR2 YYNGEE. CDR3 length equals 14 residues. Losses at the gene ends were 2 bases for V and 0 bases for J; bases not matched to a gene: 1. Based on the CDR3 plus reference TRBV9 and TRBJ1-1, the full variable domain is DSGVTQTPKHLITATGQRVTLRCSPRSGDLSVYWYQQSLDQGLQFLIQYYNGEERAKGNILERFSAQQFPDLHSELNLSSLELGDSALYFCASSVGTVNTEAFFGQGTRLTVV.

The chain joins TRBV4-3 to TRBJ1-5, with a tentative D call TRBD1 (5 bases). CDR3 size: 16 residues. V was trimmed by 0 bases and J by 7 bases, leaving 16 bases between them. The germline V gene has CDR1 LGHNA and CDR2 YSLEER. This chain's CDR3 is CASSQDRGATRQPQHF. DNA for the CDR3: TGCGCCAGCAGCCAAGATAGAGGGGCGACAAGGCAGCCCCAGCATTTT.

This CDR3 is CSARTGGVLGYTF. The CDR3 DNA follows: TGCAGTGCAAGGACAGGGGGCGTCCTTGGCTACACCTTC. V is TRBV20-1 and J is TRBJ1-2; 11 positions match TRBD1. The J segment lost 7 bases and the V segment lost 6 bases, leaving 7 bases of the junction unmatched. Looked up from germline, CDR1 is DFQATT and CDR2 is SNEGSKA (reference sequence). CDR3 length: 13 residues.

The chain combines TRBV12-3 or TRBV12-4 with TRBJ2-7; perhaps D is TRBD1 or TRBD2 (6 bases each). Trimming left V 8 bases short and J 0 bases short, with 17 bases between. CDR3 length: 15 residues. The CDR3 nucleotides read TGTGCCAGCTCTTTCGTCGGGGGCCTCTCCTACGAGCAGTACTTC. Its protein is CASSFVGGLSYEQYF.

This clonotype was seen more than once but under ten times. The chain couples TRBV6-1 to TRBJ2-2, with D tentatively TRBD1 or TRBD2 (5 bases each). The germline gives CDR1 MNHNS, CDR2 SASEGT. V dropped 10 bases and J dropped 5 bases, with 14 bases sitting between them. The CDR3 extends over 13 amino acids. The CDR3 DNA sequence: TGTGCCACTTGGGTGTGGGGGACCGGGGAGCTGTTTTTT. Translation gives CATWVWGTGELFF.

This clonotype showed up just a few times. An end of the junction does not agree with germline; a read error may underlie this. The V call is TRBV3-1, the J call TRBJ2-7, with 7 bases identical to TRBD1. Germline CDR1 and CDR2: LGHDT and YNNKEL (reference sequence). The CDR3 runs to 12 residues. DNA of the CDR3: TGTGCCAGCAGCCAGTCGACAGGGTTCGGTATCTTC. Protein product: CASSQSTGFGIF.

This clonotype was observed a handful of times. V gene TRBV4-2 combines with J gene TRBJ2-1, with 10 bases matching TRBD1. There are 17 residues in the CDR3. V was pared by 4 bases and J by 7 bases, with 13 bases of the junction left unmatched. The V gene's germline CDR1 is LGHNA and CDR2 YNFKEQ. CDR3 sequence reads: CASSRNVGQGVMNEQFF. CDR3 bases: TGTGCCAGCAGCCGAAACGTAGGACAGGGGGTTATGAATGAGCAGTTCTTC.

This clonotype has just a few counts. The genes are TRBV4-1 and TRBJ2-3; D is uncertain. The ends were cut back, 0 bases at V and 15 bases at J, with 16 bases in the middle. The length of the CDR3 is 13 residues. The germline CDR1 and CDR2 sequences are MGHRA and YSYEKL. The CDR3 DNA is TGCGCCAGCAGCCAAGATCTAGTGGTTAGGCGCTATTTT. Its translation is CASSQDLVVRRYF.

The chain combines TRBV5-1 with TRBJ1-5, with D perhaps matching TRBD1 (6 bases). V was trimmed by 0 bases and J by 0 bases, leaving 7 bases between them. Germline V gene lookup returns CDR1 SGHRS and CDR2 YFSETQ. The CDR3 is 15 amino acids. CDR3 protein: CASSLGDISNQPQHF. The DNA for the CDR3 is TGCGCCAGCAGCTTGGGGGACATTAGCAATCAGCCCCAGCATTTT.

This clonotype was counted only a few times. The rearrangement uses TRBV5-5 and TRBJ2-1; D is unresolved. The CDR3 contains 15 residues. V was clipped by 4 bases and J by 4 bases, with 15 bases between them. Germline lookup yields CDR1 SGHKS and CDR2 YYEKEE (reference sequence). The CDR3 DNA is TGTGCCAGCAGCGTAGAAGTGGTCTCTTACAATGAGCAGTTCTTC. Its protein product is CASSVEVVSYNEQFF.

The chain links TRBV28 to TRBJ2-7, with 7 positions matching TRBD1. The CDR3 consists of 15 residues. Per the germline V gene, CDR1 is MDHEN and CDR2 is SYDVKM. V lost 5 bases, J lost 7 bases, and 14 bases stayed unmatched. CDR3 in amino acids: CASSPLGQQLGEQYF. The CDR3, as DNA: TGTGCCAGCAGTCCCCTGGGACAGCAATTGGGGGAGCAGTACTTC.

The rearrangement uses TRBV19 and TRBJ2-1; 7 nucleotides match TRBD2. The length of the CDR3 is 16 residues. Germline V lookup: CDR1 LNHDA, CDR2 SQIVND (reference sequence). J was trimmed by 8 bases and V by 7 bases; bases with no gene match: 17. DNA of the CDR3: TGTGCCAGTAAGCCCGTTGGCAGCGGGGCCCTCGATGAGCAGTTCTTC. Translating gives CASKPVGSGALDEQFF.

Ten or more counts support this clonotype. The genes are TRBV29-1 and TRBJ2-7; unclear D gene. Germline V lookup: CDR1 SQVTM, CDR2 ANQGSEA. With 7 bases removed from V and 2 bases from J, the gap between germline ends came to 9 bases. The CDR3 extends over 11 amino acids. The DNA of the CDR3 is TGCAGCGCGACAAGAGCCTACGAGCAGTACTTC. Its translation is CSATRAYEQYF.